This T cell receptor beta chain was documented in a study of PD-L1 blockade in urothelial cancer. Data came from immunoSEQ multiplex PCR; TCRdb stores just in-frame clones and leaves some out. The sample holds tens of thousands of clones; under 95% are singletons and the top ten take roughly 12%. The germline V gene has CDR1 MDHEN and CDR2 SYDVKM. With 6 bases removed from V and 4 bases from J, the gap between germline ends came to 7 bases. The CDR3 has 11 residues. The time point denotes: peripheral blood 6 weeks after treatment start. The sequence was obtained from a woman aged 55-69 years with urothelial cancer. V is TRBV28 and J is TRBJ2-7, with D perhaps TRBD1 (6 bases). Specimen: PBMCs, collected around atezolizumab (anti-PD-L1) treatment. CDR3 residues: CASRTGYEQYF. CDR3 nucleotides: TGTGCCAGCAGAACAGGGTACGAGCAGTACTTC.